Below are 16 T cell receptor beta chains sequenced from a single sample in a study of cytomegalovirus exposure and HLA in healthy donors (dated by TCRdb to about 2017). The library came from the immunoSEQ multiplex PCR assay. A mixture of 60 forward primers for TCR Vbeta segments and 13 reverse primers for TCR Jbeta segments was used in the multiplex PCR. This immuneACCESS table, as held by TCRdb, lists in-frame sequences with V and J called but not all clones. Of the missing ones, under half trace to an unresolved V gene in checked studies; the others have no known cause. The sample's table lists a count of about 140,000 clones. Of the sample, 0.75% to 1% falls within the top ten clones. The material sequenced was PBMCs. Source of these receptors: a male donor in good health and CMV-seronegative.

The chain combines TRBV4-2 with TRBJ2-3, with D maybe TRBD1 (7 bases). Trimming left V 0 bases short and J 2 bases short, with 15 bases between. Germline V gives CDR1 LGHNA, CDR2 YNFKEQ. The CDR3 has 17 residues. CDR3 nucleotide sequence: TGTGCCAGCAGCCAAGAACTTGCCAGGGGGGCCACAGATACGCAGTATTTT. Translating it yields CASSQELARGATDTQYF.

The rearrangement joins TRBV4-2 to TRBJ1-1, with D possibly being TRBD1 (5 bases). Germline V lookup: CDR1 LGHNA, CDR2 YNFKEQ. This CDR3 spans 15 amino acids. Trimming removed 0 bases at V and 7 bases at J, with 15 bases between. CDR3 protein: CASSQDRAQGGEAFF. The CDR3 DNA reads as TGTGCCAGCAGCCAAGATCGGGCCCAGGGAGGTGAAGCTTTCTTT.

As DNA, the CDR3 is TGTGCCAGCAGCGCCATTCGACAGAACACCGGGGAGCTGTTTTTT. It is translated as CASSAIRQNTGELFF. V gene TRBV9 combines with J gene TRBJ2-2; D remains unclear. There are 15 residues in the CDR3. V lost 3 bases and J lost 1, with 10 bases in between. The germline CDR1 and CDR2 sequences are SGDLS and YYNGEE.

The chain carries TRBV5-1 and TRBJ1-1; D not resolved. The CDR3 is 14 residues long. Trimming left V 2 bases short and J 0 bases short, with 8 bases between. Germline values: CDR1 SGHRS, CDR2 YFSETQ. The CDR3 reads CASSFGSLNTEAFF. CDR3 bases: TGCGCCAGCAGCTTTGGCAGTTTGAACACTGAAGCTTTCTTT. The variable domain in full, with the rest retrieved from reference TRBV5-1 and TRBJ1-1, is KAGVTQTPRYLIKTRGQQVTLSCSPISGHRSVSWYQQTPGQGLQFLFEYFSETQRNKGNFPGRFSGRQFSNSRSEMNVSTLELGDSALYLCASSFGSLNTEAFFGQGTRLTVV.

The gene calls are TRBV7-9 and TRBJ2-2; possible D gene TRBD1, 6 bases. The V end lost 1 base, the J end lost 4 bases, and 19 bases lay between the germline ends. CDR1 SEHNR and CDR2 FQNEAQ come from the germline V gene (reference sequence). CDR3 length equals 18 residues. DNA for the CDR3: TGTGCCAGCAGCTTAGGACCCCCAGGGGTTGCGCCCACCGGGGAGCTGTTTTTT. Encoded protein: CASSLGPPGVAPTGELFF.

V is TRBV9 and J is TRBJ2-5; D may be TRBD1 (8 bases). V gave up 0 bases and J gave up 5 bases, with 17 bases separating them. This CDR3 has 16 residues. Germline CDR1 is SGDLS and CDR2 is YYNGEE. The CDR3 loop reads CASSVAPTGGGETQYF. The CDR3 DNA reads as TGTGCCAGCAGCGTAGCCCCCACAGGGGGAGGGGAGACCCAGTACTTC.

The chain recombines TRBV4-3 with TRBJ2-5; maybe TRBD2 (7 bases). The ends were cut back, 1 base at V and 5 bases at J, with 17 bases in the middle. This CDR3 has 16 amino acids. Germline-derived CDR1 and CDR2 are LGHNA and YSLEER. The CDR3 coding sequence is TGCGCCAGCAGCCAAGGCTCCCCGGGGGGCCGGGAGACCCAGTACTTC. Translated, it gives CASSQGSPGGRETQYF.

The chain couples TRBV9 to TRBJ2-1, with TRBD1 identical over 9 bases. Germline CDR1 and CDR2: SGDLS and YYNGEE. This CDR3 is 15 amino acids long. With 4 bases clipped from V and 2 bases from J, the junction kept 4 bases outside the gene matches. CDR3 amino acids: CASSRTGATYNEQFF. The DNA of the CDR3 is TGTGCCAGCAGCAGGACAGGGGCAACCTACAATGAGCAGTTCTTC.

V usage is TRBV19 and J usage is TRBJ2-2, with TRBD1 as a possible D gene (6 bases). CDR1 is LNHDA, CDR2 SQIVND, per germline (reference sequence). The CDR3 totals 17 residues. Trimming cost V 3 bases and J 0 bases, with 14 bases left between them. CDR3 nucleotides: TGTGCCAGTAGTATTTTATCAGGGGCCTCGAACACCGGGGAGCTGTTTTTT. Amino acid sequence: CASSILSGASNTGELFF.

The rearrangement uses TRBV10-3 and TRBJ1-2; D gene ambiguous. The CDR3 totals 12 residues. The germline V and J ends were trimmed by 8 bases and 4 bases, with 11 bases remaining between them. Germline CDR1 reads ENHRY; CDR2 reads SYGVKD. The DNA for the CDR3 is TGTGCCATCGGGGTCGAGGGCTATGGCTACACCTTC. It codes for CAIGVEGYGYTF.

The genes are TRBV7-8 and TRBJ2-7, with a tentative D call TRBD2 (6 bases). V was trimmed by 3 bases and J by 3 bases, leaving 15 bases between them. There are 15 residues in the CDR3. CDR1 is SGHVS, CDR2 FQNEAQ, per germline. CDR3 sequence (DNA): TGTGCCAGCAGCTTGGGGGACTCGCCAGTCTACGAGCAGTACTTC. This codes for CASSLGDSPVYEQYF.

V gene TRBV7-8 combines with J gene TRBJ2-7; D unresolved. Germline V lookup: CDR1 SGHVS, CDR2 FQNEAQ. Trimming left V 4 bases short and J 0 bases short, with 13 bases between. The CDR3 is 15 amino acids. The CDR3 spells CASSSTRTVSYEQYF. The CDR3 DNA reads TGTGCCAGCAGCTCTACCCGAACCGTCTCCTACGAGCAGTACTTC.

J is TRBJ1-2 and V is TRBV5-6; D is uncertain. The CDR3 loop spans 13 amino acids. The V gene lost 0 bases and the J gene lost 0 bases, with 3 bases spanning the gap. The germline CDR1 and CDR2 sequences are SGHDT and YYEEEE. CDR3 protein: CASSLGANYGYTF. CDR3 DNA: TGTGCCAGCAGCTTGGGAGCTAACTATGGCTACACCTTC.

J is TRBJ2-7 and V is TRBV6-1; TRBD2 might be the D (6 bases). The length of the CDR3 is 16 residues. Germline CDR1 MNHNS, CDR2 SASEGT. Trimming shortened V by 1 base and J by 11 bases, and 24 bases separated the two germline ends. CDR3 loop: CASSEGWGGGVRSEYF. In DNA form, the CDR3 reads TGTGCCAGCAGTGAAGGGTGGGGAGGCGGGGTACGTTCGGAGTACTTC.

This chain links TRBV30 with TRBJ2-1, with a tentative D call TRBD2 (5 bases). Trimming removed 2 bases from V and 7 bases from J, with 6 bases in between. CDR3 size: 11 residues. CDR1 is GTSNPN and CDR2 is SVGIG in the germline V gene (reference sequence). CDR3 bases: TGTGCCTGGAGTTCGGGGAATGAGCAGTTCTTC. Translated, it gives CAWSSGNEQFF.

V and J are TRBV9 and TRBJ1-2; a possible D gene is TRBD1 (6 bases). Looked up from germline, CDR1 is SGDLS and CDR2 is YYNGEE. V dropped 4 bases and J dropped 2 bases, with 9 bases sitting between them. This CDR3 spans 13 amino acids. CDR3: CASSPQGNYGYTF. The CDR3 DNA reads as TGTGCCAGCAGCCCTCAGGGGAACTATGGCTACACCTTC.